Listed below are T cell receptor beta chains from one sample, sequenced in a study of T cells in Graves' hyperthyroidism and ophthalmopathy. TCRdb re-derived calls from the multiplex PCR reads in MiXCR, one entry per CDR3 protein. The sample comprises around 560,000 distinct CDR3 sequences, about a sixth of which are singletons, and around 18% rests with the top ten. The sequencing input was blood. All receptors derive from a woman between 18 and 30 years old with Graves' hyperthyroidism. The CDR3 runs from the conserved cysteine through the conserved F or W.

TRBV20-1	TRBJ2-2	CSARAGALLTGELFF
TRBV20-1	TRBJ1-5	CSARDYRDSNQPQHF
TRBV20-1	TRBJ2-7	CSARGRGVSWEQYF
TRBV6-1	TRBJ2-3	CASSSWTSGRSDTQYF
TRBV24-1	TRBJ2-1	CATSDPDINEQFF
TRBV6-2/TRBV6-3	TRBJ1-6	CAGRPGVGNSPLHF
TRBV9	TRBJ1-2	CASSPRDLPGYGYTF
TRBV7-2	TRBJ2-3	CASSLGGQGTRTQYF
TRBV29-1	TRBJ2-7	CSAALAGGPSEQYF
TRBV7-9	TRBJ2-1	CASSLSGHNEQFF
TRBV28	TRBJ2-2	CASGQTLTGELFF
TRBV7-2	TRBJ1-5	CASTIARGSQPQHF
TRBV3-1	TRBJ1-2	CASSTDYNCDYTF
TRBV18	TRBJ1-1	CASSPQGVETEAFF
TRBV19	TRBJ2-3	CASSIYGGSDGTQYF
TRBV7-8	TRBJ1-5	CASSLGLNSNQPQHF
TRBV12-3/TRBV12-4	TRBJ2-3	CASSVAGGGASTDTQYF
TRBV2	TRBJ2-3	CASSVRAADTQYF
TRBV5-1	TRBJ2-1	CASSFLYDEQFF
TRBV20-1	TRBJ2-3	CSARDSQYWTQYF
TRBV10-3	TRBJ1-6	CAIRSGTANSPLHF
TRBV7-2	TRBJ2-7	CASSLEVTYEQYF
TRBV12-3/TRBV12-4	TRBJ1-2	CASSLVPGDGYTF
TRBV12-3/TRBV12-4	TRBJ1-2	CASSHYPGGYYGYTF
TRBV20-1	TRBJ2-2	CSASFALAGGSSNTGELFF
TRBV10-3	TRBJ1-1	CAIRPLKGRAFF